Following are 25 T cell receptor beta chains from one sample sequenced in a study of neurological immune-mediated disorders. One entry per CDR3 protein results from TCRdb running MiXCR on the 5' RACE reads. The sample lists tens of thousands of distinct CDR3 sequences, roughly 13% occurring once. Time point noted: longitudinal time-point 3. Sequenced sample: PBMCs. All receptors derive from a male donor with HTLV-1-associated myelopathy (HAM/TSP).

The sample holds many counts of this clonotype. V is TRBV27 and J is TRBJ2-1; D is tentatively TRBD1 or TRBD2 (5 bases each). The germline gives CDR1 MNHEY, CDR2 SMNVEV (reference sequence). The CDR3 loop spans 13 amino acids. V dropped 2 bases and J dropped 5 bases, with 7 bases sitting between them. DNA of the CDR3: TGTGCCAGCAGTTTAGGGACGCACAATGAGCAGTTCTTC. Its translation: CASSLGTHNEQFF.

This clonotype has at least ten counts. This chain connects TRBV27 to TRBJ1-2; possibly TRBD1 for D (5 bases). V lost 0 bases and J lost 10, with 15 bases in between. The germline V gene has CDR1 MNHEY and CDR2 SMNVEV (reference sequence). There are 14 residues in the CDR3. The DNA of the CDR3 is TGTGCCAGCAGTTTATCCCACACGGGGGTTGACTACACCTTC. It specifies CASSLSHTGVDYTF.

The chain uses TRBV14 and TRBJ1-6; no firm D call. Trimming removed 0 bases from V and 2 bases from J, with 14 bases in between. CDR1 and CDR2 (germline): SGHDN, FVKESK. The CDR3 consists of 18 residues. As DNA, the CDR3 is TGTGCCAGCAGCCAAGAGGGGAACACTTTCGCCTATAATTCACCCCTCCACTTT. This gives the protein CASSQEGNTFAYNSPLHF. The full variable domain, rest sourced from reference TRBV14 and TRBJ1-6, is EAGVTQFPSHSVIEKGQTVTLRCDPISGHDNLYWYRRVMGKEIKFLLHFVKESKQDESGMPNNRFLAERTGGTYSTLKVQPAELEDSGVYFCASSQEGNTFAYNSPLHFGNGTRLTVT.

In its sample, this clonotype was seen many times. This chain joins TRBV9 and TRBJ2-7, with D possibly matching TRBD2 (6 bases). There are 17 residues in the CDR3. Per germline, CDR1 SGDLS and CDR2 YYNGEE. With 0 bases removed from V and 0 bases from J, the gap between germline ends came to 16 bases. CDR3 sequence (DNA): TGTGCCAGCAGCGTAGGCGGGGCAGCCTCCGTCTCCTACGAGCAGTACTTC. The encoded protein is CASSVGGAASVSYEQYF.

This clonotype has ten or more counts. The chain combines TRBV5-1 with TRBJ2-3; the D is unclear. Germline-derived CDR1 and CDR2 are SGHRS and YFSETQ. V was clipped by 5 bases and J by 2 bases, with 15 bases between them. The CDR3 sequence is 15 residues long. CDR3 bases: TGCGCCAGCAGACCGGCAGTAACCCCCACAGATACGCAGTATTTT. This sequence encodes CASRPAVTPTDTQYF.

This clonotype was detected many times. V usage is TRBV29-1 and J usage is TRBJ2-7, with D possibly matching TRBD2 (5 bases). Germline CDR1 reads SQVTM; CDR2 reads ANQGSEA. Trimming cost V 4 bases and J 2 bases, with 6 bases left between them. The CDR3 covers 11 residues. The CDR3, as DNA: TGCAGCGTTGCGGAGGCCTACGAGCAGTACTTC. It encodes CSVAEAYEQYF.

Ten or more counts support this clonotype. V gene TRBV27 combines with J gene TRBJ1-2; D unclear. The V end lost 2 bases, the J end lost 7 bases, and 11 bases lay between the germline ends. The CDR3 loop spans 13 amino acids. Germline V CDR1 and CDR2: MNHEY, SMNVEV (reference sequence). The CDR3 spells CASSLAGFLGYTF. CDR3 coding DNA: TGTGCCAGCAGTTTAGCAGGTTTCCTTGGCTACACCTTC.

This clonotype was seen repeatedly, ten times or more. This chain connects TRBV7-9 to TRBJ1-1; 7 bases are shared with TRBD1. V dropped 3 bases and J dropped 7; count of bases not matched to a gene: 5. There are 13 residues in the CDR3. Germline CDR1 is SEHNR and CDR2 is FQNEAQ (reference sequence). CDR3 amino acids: CASSFRGWGEAFF. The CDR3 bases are TGTGCCAGCAGCTTCAGGGGGTGGGGTGAAGCTTTCTTT.

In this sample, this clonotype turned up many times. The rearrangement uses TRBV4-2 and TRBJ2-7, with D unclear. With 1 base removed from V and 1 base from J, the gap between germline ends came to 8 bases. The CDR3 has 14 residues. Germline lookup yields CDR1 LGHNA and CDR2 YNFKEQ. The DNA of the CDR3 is TGTGCCAGCAGCCAAGGGCAGTATTCCTACGAGCAGTACTTC. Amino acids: CASSQGQYSYEQYF.

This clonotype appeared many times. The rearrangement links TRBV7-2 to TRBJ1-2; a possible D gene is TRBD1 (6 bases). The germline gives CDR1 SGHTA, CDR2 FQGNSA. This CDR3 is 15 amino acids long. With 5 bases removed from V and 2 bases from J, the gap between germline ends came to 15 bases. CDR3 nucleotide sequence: TGTGCCAGCAGCCCTTTTGAGACAGGAAACTATGGCTACACCTTC. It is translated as CASSPFETGNYGYTF.

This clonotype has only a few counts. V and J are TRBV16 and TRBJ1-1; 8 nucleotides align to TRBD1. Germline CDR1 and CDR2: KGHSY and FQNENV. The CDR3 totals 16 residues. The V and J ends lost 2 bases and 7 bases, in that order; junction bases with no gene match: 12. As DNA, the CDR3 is TGTGCCAGCAGCCAAGCGGACAGGGTCAGTAGGGGTGAAGCTTTCTTT. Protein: CASSQADRVSRGEAFF. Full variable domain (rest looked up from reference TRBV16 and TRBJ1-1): GEEVAQTPKHLVRGEGQKAKLYCAPIKGHSYVFWYQQVLKNEFKFLISFQNENVFDETGMPKERFSAKCLPNSPCSLEIQATKLEDSAVYFCASSQADRVSRGEAFFGQGTRLTVV.

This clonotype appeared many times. As DNA, the CDR3 is TGTGCCACCAGCAAGTCGAAAGGGAGAGAGACCCAGTACTTC. As protein: CATSKSKGRETQYF. The chain is built from TRBV15 and TRBJ2-5, with D tentatively TRBD2 (5 bases). Germline assignment: CDR1 LNHNV and CDR2 YYDKDF (reference sequence). V lost 4 bases and J 4 bases, leaving 13 bases between the germline ends. The length of the CDR3 is 14 residues.

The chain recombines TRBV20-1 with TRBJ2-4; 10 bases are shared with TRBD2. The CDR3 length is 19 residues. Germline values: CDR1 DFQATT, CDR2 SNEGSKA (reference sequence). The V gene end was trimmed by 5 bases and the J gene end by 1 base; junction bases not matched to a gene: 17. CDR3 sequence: CSASIPGASGGGAKNIQYF. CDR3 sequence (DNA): TGCAGTGCTTCTATTCCGGGGGCTAGCGGGGGCGGTGCCAAAAACATTCAGTACTTC.

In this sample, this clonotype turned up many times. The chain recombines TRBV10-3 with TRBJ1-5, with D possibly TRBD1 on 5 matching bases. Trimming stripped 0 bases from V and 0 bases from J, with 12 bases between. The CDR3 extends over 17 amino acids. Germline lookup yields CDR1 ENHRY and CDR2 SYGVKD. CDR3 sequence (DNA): TGTGCCATCAGTGAGTCGTTGGACAATTATAGCAATCAGCCCCAGCATTTT. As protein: CAISESLDNYSNQPQHF.

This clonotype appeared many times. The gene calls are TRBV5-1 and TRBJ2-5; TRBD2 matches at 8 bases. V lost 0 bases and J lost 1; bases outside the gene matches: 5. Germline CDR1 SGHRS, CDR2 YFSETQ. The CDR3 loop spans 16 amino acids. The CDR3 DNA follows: TGCGCCAGCAGCTTGGCAGTAGCGGGGACCCAAGAGACCCAGTACTTC. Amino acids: CASSLAVAGTQETQYF.

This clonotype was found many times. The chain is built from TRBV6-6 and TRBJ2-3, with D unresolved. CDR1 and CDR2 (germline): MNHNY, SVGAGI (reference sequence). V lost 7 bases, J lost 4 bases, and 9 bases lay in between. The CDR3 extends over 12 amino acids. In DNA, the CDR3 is TGTGCCAGCACCTTGGCCGCAGATACGCAGTATTTT. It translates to CASTLAADTQYF.

CDR3 amino acids: CASSPQGKGTEAFF. CDR3 nucleotide sequence: TGTGCCAGCTCACCCCAGGGTAAGGGCACTGAAGCTTTCTTT. This chain uses TRBV18 with TRBJ1-1, with TRBD1 as a possible D gene (5 bases). CDR1 is KGHSH, CDR2 LQKENI, per germline. V was cut by 3 bases and J by 4 bases, with 12 bases left in between. The CDR3 sequence is 14 residues long.

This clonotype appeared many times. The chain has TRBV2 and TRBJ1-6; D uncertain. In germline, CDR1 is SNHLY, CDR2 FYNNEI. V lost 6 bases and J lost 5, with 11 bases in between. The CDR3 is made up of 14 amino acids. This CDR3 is CASRMDGDNSPLHF. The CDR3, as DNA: TGTGCCAGCAGGATGGACGGGGATAATTCACCCCTCCACTTT.

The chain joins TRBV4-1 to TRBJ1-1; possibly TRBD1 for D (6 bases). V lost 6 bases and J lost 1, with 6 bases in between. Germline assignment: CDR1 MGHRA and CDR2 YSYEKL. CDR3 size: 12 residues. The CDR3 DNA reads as TGCGCCAGCAGGGACAGGAACACTGAAGCTTTCTTT. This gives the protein CASRDRNTEAFF.

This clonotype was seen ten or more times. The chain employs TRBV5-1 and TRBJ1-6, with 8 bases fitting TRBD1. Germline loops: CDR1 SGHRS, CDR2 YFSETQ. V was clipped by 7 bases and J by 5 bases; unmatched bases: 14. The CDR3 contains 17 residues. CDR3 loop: CASRDSGQGSHNSPLHF. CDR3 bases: TGCGCCAGCCGCGATTCTGGACAGGGAAGCCATAATTCACCCCTCCACTTT.

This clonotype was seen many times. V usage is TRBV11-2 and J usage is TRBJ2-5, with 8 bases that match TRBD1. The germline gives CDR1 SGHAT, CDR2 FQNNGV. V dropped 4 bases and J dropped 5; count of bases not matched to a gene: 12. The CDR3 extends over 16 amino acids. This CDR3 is CASSSRRQGSRETQYF. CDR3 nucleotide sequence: TGTGCCAGCAGCTCCCGTCGACAGGGGAGTCGGGAGACCCAGTACTTC. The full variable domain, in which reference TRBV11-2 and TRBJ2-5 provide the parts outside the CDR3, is EAGVAQSPRYKIIEKRQSVAFWCNPISGHATLYWYQQILGQGPKLLIQFQNNGVVDDSQLPKDRFSAERLKGVDSTLKIQPAKLEDSAVYLCASSSRRQGSRETQYFGPGTRLLVL.

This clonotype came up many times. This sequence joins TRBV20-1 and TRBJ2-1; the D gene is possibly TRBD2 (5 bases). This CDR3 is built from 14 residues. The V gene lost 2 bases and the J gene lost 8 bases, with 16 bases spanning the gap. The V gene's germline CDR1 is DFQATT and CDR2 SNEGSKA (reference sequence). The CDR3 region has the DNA TGCAGTGCTAGATCGGTCCTCAGAGGGCATGAGCAGTTCTTC. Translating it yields CSARSVLRGHEQFF.

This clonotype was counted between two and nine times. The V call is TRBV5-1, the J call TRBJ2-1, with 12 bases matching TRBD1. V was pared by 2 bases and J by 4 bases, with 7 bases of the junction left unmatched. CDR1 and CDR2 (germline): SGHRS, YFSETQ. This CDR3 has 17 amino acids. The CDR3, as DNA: TGCGCCAGCAGCTTCACCGGGACAGGGGGCCCATACAATGAGCAGTTCTTC. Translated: CASSFTGTGGPYNEQFF.

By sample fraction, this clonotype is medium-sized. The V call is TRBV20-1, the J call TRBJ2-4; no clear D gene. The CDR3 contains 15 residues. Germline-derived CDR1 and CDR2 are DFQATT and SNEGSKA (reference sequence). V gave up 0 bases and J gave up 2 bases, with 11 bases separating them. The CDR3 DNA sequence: TGCAGTGCTAGAGATAGTATAGCCTCCAAAAACATTCAGTACTTC. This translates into CSARDSIASKNIQYF.

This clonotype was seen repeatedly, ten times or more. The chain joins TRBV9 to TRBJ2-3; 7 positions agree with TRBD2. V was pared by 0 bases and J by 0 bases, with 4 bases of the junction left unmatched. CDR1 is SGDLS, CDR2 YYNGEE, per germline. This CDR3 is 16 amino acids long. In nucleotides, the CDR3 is TGTGCCAGCAGCGTAGCTAGCGGCCATAGCACAGATACGCAGTATTTT. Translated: CASSVASGHSTDTQYF.